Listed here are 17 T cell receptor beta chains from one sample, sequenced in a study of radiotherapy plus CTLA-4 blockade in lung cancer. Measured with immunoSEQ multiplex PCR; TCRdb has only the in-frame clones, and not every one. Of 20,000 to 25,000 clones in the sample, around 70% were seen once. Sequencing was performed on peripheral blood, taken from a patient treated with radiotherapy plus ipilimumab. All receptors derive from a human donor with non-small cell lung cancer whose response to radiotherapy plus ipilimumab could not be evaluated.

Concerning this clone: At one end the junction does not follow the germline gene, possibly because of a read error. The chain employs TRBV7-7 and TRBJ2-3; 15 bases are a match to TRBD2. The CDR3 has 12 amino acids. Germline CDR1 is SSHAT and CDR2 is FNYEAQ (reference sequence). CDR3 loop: CASSPGLAGGYF. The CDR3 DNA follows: TGTGCTAGCAGCCCGGGACTAGCGGGAGGGTATTTT.

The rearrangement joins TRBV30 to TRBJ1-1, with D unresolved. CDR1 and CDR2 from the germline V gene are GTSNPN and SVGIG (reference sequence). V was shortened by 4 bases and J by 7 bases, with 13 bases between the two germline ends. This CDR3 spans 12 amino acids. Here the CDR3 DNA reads TGTGCCTGGAAGTTACAGATGTTTGAAGCTTTCTTT. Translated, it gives CAWKLQMFEAFF.

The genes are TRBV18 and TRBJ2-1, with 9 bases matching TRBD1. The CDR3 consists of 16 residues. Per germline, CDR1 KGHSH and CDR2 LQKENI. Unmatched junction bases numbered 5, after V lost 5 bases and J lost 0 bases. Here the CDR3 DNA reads TGTGCCAGCTCATCCGGGACAGGGAACTCCTACAATGAGCAGTTCTTC. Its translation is CASSSGTGNSYNEQFF.

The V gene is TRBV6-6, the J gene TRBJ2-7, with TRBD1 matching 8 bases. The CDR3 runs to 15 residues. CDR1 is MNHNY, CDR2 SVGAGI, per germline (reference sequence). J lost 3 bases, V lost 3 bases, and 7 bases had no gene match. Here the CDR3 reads CASSYVQGAIYEQYF. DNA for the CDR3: TGTGCCAGCAGTTATGTGCAGGGGGCGATCTACGAGCAGTACTTC.

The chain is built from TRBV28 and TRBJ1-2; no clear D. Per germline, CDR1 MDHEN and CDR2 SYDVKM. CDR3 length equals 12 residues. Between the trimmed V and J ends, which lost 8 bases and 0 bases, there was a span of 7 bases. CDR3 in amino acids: CASSPSNYGYTF. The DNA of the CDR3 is TGTGCCAGCTCTCCCTCTAACTATGGCTACACCTTC.

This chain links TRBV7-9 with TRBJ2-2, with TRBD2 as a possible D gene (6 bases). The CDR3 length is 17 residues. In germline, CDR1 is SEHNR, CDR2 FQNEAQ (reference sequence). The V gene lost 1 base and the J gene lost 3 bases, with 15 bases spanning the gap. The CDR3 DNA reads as TGTGCCAGCAGCTTAGTTAGGGCTAGCGCGGACACCGGGGAGCTGTTTTTT. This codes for CASSLVRASADTGELFF.

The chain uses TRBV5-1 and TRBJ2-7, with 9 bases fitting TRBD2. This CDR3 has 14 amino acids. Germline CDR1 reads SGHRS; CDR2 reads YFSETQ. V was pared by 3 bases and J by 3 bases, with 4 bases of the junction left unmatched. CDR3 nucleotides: TGCGCCAGCAGCTGGAGTAGCGGGAGCTACGAGCAGTACTTC. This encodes CASSWSSGSYEQYF.

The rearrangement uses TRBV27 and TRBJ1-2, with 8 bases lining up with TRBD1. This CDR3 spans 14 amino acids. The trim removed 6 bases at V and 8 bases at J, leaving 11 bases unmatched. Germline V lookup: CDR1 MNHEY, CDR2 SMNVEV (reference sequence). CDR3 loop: CASRRYQGAQGYTF. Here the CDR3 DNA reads TGTGCCAGCAGGCGGTACCAGGGGGCACAGGGCTACACCTTC.

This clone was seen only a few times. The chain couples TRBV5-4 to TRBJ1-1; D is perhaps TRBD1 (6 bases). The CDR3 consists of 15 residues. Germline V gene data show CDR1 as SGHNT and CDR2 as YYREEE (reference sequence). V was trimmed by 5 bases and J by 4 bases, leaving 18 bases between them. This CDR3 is CASRDINRVGTEAFF. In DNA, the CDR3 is TGTGCCAGCAGAGATATTAACAGGGTCGGCACTGAAGCTTTCTTT.

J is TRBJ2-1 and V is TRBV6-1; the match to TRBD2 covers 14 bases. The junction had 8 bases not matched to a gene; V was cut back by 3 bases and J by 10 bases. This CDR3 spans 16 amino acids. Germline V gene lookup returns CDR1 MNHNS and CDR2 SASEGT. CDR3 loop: CASSDQGLAGVKEQFF. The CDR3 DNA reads TGTGCCAGCAGTGACCAGGGACTAGCGGGAGTAAAAGAGCAGTTCTTC.

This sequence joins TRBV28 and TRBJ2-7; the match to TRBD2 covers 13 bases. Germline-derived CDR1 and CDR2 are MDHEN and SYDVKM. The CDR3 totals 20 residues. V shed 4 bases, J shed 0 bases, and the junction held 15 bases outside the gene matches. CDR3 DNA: TGTGCCAGCAGTTCCCCCTGGACTAGCGGGAGTCCCCTTATCTCCTACGAGCAGTACTTC. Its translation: CASSSPWTSGSPLISYEQYF.

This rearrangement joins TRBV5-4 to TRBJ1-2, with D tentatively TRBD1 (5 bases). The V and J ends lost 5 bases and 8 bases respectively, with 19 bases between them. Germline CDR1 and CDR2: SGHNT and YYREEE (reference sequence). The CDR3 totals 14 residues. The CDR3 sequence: CASRKGGGAPGYTF. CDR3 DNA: TGTGCCAGCAGGAAAGGAGGCGGGGCACCAGGCTACACCTTC.

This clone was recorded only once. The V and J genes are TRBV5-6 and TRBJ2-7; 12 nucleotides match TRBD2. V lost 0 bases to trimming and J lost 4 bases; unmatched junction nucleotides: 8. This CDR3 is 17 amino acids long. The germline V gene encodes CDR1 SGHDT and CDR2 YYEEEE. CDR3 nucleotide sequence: TGTGCCAGCAGCTTGGAAGACCGACTAGCGGGAGAGTACGAGCAGTACTTC. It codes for CASSLEDRLAGEYEQYF.

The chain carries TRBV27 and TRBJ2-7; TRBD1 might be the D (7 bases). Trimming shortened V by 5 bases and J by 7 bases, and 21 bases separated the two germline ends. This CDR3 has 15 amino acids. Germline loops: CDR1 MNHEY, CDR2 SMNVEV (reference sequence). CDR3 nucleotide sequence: TGTGCCAGCAGTCCTCGGACAGGAGGGCTTCGAGAGCAGTACTTC. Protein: CASSPRTGGLREQYF.

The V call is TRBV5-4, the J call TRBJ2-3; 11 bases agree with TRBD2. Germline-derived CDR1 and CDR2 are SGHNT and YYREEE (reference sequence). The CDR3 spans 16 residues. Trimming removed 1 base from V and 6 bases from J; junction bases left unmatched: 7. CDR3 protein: CASSLRLAGGVDTQYF. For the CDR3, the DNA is TGTGCCAGCAGCTTGCGGCTAGCGGGAGGAGTGGATACGCAGTATTTT.

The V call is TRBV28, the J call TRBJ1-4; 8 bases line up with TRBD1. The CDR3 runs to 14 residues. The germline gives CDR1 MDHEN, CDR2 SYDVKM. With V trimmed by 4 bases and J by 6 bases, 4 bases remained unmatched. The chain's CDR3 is CASSSPDRDEKLFF. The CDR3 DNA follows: TGTGCCAGCAGTTCCCCGGACAGGGATGAAAAACTGTTTTTT.

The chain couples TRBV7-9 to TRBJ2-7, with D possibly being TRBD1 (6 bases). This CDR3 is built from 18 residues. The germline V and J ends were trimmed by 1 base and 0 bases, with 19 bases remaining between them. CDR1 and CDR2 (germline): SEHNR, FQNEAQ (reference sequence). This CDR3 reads CASSLVSFGQGSSYEQYF. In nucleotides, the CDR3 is TGTGCCAGCAGCTTAGTTTCCTTTGGGCAGGGGAGCTCCTACGAGCAGTACTTC.